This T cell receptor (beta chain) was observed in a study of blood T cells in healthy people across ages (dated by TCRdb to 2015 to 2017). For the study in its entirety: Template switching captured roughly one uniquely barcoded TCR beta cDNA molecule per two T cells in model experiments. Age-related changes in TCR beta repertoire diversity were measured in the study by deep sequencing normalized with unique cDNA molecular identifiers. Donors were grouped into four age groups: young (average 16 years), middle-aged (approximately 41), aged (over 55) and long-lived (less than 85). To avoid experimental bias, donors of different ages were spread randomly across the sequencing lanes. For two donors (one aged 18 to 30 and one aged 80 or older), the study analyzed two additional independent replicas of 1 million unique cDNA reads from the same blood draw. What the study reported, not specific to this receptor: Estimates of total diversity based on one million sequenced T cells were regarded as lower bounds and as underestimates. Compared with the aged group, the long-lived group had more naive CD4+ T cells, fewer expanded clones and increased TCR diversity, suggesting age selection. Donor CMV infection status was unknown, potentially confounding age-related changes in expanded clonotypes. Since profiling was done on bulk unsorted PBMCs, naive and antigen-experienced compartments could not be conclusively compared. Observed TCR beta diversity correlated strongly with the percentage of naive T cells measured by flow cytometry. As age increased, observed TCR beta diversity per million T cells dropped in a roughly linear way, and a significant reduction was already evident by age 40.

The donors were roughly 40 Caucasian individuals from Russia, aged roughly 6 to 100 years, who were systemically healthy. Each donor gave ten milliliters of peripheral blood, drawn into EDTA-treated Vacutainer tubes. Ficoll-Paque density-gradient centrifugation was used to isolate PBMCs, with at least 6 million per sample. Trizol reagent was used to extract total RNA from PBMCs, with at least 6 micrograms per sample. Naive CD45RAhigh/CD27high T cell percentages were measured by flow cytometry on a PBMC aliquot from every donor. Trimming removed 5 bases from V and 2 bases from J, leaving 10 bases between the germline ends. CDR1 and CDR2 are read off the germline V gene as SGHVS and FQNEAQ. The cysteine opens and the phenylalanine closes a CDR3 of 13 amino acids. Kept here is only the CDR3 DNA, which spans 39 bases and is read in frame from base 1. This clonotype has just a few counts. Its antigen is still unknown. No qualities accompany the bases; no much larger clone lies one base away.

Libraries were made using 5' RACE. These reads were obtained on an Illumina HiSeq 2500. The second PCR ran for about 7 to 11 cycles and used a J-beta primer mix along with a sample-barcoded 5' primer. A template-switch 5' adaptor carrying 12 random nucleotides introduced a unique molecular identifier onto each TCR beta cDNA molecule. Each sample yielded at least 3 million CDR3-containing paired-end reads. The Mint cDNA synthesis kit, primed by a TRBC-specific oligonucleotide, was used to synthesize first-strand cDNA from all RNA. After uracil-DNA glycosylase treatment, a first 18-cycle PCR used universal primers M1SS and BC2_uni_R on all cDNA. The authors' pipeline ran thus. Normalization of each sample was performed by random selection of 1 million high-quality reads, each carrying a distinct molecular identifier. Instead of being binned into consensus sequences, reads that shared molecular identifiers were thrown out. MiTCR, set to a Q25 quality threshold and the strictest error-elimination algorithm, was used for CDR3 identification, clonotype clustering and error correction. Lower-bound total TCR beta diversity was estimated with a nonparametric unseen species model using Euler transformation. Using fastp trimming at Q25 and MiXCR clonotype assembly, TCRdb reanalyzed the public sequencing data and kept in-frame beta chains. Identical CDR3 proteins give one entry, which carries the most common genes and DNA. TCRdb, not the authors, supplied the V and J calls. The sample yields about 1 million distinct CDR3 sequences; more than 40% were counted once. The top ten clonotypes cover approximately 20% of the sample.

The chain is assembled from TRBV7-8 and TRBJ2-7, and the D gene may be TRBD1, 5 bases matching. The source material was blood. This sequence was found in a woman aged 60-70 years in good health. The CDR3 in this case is CASSVGETYEQYF. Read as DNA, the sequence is TGTGCCAGCAGCGTAGGGGAAACCTACGAGCAGTACTTC.